This T cell receptor beta chain was obtained from a study of CD8 T cells in Susac syndrome. Study-wide findings and caveats: The study acknowledged a relatively small number of individuals in its TCR sequencing and HLA analysis.

Germline trimming cut 3 bases from V and 8 bases from J; bases unmatched to any gene: 6. The CDR3 consists of 15 residues. The germline gives CDR1 MGHRA, CDR2 YSYEKL. RNA amounts of about 0.5 to 1 ug underwent reverse transcription with random hexamers. Multiplex immunoSEQ PCR targeted 54 Vbeta and 13 Jbeta TCR beta segments. TCRdb redid the calling of the immunoSEQ multiplex PCR reads with MiXCR, one entry per CDR3 protein. The sample includes about 280,000 distinct CDR3 sequences, approximately 84% of them seen just once. Points on this clonotype: Its antigen is still unknown.

This TCR was sampled from a human donor with multiple sclerosis. This chain links TRBV4-1 with TRBJ2-1; 11 bases agree with TRBD2. The sequenced sample was CD8+ T cells from PBMCs. This CDR3 reads CASSHTSGRGDEQFF. The CDR3 DNA is TGCGCCAGCAGCCATACTAGCGGGAGAGGCGATGAGCAGTTCTTC.